This T cell receptor (beta chain) came from a study of T cell responses to AZD1222 COVID-19 vaccine. General study findings and limits: Sampling that yielded the repertoires occurred only after the peak T cell response. Spike-wide coverage was observed for vaccine-associated CD4 TCRs, with dominant responses at 160-218 and 743-854. The donor cohort was predominantly white British with a female majority, and clonal diversity may have been underestimated.

The method was immunoSEQ multiplex PCR; TCRdb's version includes in-frame clones alone and lacks a portion of them. The data contain tens of thousands of clones, roughly 88% of them singletons. A word on this clone: Its cognate antigen is unknown.

This CDR3 region has 16 residues. Germline V gene data show CDR1 as MRHNA and CDR2 as SNTAGT. Trimming left V 0 bases short and J 0 bases short, with 9 bases between. The receptor was isolated from an adult in good health. The J gene is TRBJ2-1, the V gene TRBV6-4, with D unresolved. The material sequenced was peripheral blood, taken on day 0 of AZD1222 vaccination. The CDR3 nucleotides are TGTGCCAGCAGTGACTCCGACAAGAGCTCCTACAATGAGCAGTTCTTC. This codes for CASSDSDKSSYNEQFF.